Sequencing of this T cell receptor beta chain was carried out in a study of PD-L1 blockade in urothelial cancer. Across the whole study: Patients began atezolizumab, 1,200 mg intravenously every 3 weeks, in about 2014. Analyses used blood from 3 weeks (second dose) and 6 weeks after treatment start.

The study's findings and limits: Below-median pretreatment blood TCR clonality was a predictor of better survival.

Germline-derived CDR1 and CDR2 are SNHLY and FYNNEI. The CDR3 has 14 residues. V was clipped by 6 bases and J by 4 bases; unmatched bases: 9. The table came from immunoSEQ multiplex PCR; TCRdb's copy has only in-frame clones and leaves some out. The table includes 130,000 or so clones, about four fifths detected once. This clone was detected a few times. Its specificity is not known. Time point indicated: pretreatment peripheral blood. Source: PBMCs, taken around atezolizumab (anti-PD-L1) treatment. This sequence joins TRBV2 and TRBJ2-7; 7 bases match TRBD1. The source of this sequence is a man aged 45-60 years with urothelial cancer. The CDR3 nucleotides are TGTGCCAGCAGCAATGACAGGGCGGCTTACGAGCAGTACTTC. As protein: CASSNDRAAYEQYF.